One sample yielded the 20 T cell receptor beta chains listed below, sequenced in a study of cytomegalovirus exposure and HLA in healthy donors. 13 Jbeta primers and 60 Vbeta primers were used for the PCR. Assay: immunoSEQ multiplex PCR; the TCRdb copy retains only in-frame clones and omits some. Its table records 100,000 to 150,000 clones. Sequenced: PBMCs. These receptor sequences come from a middle-aged man in good health and CMV-seronegative.

This rearrangement joins TRBV6-5 to TRBJ1-1, with a tentative D call TRBD1 (6 bases). Germline V gene sequence: CDR1 MNHEY, CDR2 SVGAGI. This CDR3 is 15 amino acids long. V lost 2 bases to trimming and J lost 4 bases, with 14 bases between them. In DNA, the CDR3 is TGTGCCAGCAGTTACACTGGACAGTACAGCACTGAAGCTTTCTTT. This encodes CASSYTGQYSTEAFF.

The V gene is TRBV6-6, the J gene TRBJ2-7; no reliable D call. V was trimmed by 6 bases and J by 1 base, leaving 7 bases between them. Germline V gives CDR1 MNHNY, CDR2 SVGAGI (reference sequence). CDR3 length: 12 amino acids. The DNA for the CDR3 is TGTGCCAGCAGGACTGTATCCTACGAGCAGTACTTC. It encodes CASRTVSYEQYF.

The chain uses TRBV7-9 and TRBJ1-4; 8 bases agree with TRBD1. The CDR3 loop spans 18 amino acids. Looked up from germline, CDR1 is SEHNR and CDR2 is FQNEAQ (reference sequence). Trimming at V came to 2 bases and at J to 0 bases, leaving 8 bases not matched to a gene. The CDR3 protein is CASSLTNRGAATNEKLFF. The CDR3 nucleotides are TGTGCCAGCAGCTTAACGAACAGGGGGGCCGCAACTAATGAAAAACTGTTTTTT. Full variable domain (rest looked up from reference TRBV7-9 and TRBJ1-4): DTGVSQNPRHKITKRGQNVTFRCDPISEHNRLYWYRQTLGQGPEFLTYFQNEAQLEKSRLLSDRFSAERPKGSFSTLEIQRTEQGDSAMYLCASSLTNRGAATNEKLFFGSGTQLSVL.

The chain employs TRBV29-1 and TRBJ2-1, with 11 bases identical to TRBD2. This CDR3 spans 14 amino acids. The trim removed 3 bases at V and 10 bases at J, leaving 8 bases unmatched. Germline V CDR1 and CDR2: SQVTM, ANQGSEA. CDR3 coding DNA: TGCAGCGTTGATGGTAGCGGGAGGGCCGGGGAGCAGTTCTTC. It codes for CSVDGSGRAGEQFF.

This sequence joins TRBV11-2 and TRBJ1-2, with D perhaps matching TRBD1 (5 bases). The CDR3 extends over 15 amino acids. Germline assignment: CDR1 SGHAT and CDR2 FQNNGV. Trimming took 7 bases from V and 2 from J, leaving 17 bases between them. The CDR3: CASKPGENVNYGYTF. CDR3 DNA sequence: TGTGCCAGCAAGCCGGGGGAGAACGTCAACTATGGCTACACCTTC. Variable domain in full (rest from reference TRBV11-2 and TRBJ1-2): EAGVAQSPRYKIIEKRQSVAFWCNPISGHATLYWYQQILGQGPKLLIQFQNNGVVDDSQLPKDRFSAERLKGVDSTLKIQPAKLEDSAVYLCASKPGENVNYGYTFGSGTRLTVV.

J is TRBJ2-1 and V is TRBV28; 10 bases match TRBD2. Germline CDR1 and CDR2: MDHEN and SYDVKM. The length of the CDR3 is 16 residues. With 4 bases clipped from V and 3 bases from J, the junction kept 6 bases outside the gene matches. Written as DNA, the CDR3 is TGTGCCAGCAGTTCCTCTAGCGGGAGACACTACAATGAGCAGTTCTTC. Its translation: CASSSSSGRHYNEQFF.

CDR3 sequence reads: CASSPERAYNEQFF. The CDR3 DNA is TGTGCCAGCAGCCCGGAGCGGGCCTACAATGAGCAGTTCTTC. The chain recombines TRBV7-2 with TRBJ2-1, with D maybe TRBD2 (6 bases). V lost 5 bases and J lost 2, with 10 bases in between. Germline assignment: CDR1 SGHTA and CDR2 FQGNSA. The CDR3 runs 14 residues.

CDR3 nucleotides: TGTGCCAGCAGCGTAGGCCTAGCGGGAGAGCAGTACTTC. Amino acids: CASSVGLAGEQYF. The rearrangement joins TRBV9 to TRBJ2-7; 9 bases are shared with TRBD2. The germline V gene encodes CDR1 SGDLS and CDR2 YYNGEE. The CDR3 is 13 residues long. The V and J ends lost 0 bases and 7 bases, in that order; junction bases with no gene match: 2.

V gene TRBV6-5 combines with J gene TRBJ2-5; D remains unclear. Trimming cost V 2 bases and J 7 bases, with 8 bases left between them. The CDR3 is 12 amino acids. Germline V lookup: CDR1 MNHEY, CDR2 SVGAGI. The DNA of the CDR3 is TGTGCCAGCAGTTACCGGCGGCGGACCCAGTACTTC. Protein sequence: CASSYRRRTQYF.

CDR3 nucleotide sequence: TGTGCCAGCAGCTTAGCCTTGTACTCTTCGACGCAGTATTTT. This encodes CASSLALYSSTQYF. This chain links TRBV11-2 with TRBJ2-3; D is ambiguous. CDR3 length: 14 residues. Deletions cut 1 base from V and 9 bases from J, with 14 bases between. Germline V lookup: CDR1 SGHAT, CDR2 FQNNGV.

The gene calls are TRBV27 and TRBJ2-1, with TRBD2 identical over 11 bases. V was pared by 6 bases and J by 4 bases, with 5 bases of the junction left unmatched. CDR1 is MNHEY, CDR2 SMNVEV, per germline (reference sequence). This CDR3 is built from 15 residues. CDR3: CASRTGTSGYNEQFF. The CDR3 region has the DNA TGTGCCAGCAGAACCGGGACTAGCGGATACAATGAGCAGTTCTTC.

CDR3 protein: CASSPRTLAPETQYF. In nucleotides, the CDR3 is TGTGCCAGCAGCCCCCGAACTTTAGCCCCCGAGACCCAGTACTTC. V usage is TRBV13 and J usage is TRBJ2-5; D unclear. V was shortened by 5 bases and J by 5 bases, with 18 bases between the two germline ends. Germline V CDR1 and CDR2: PRHDT, FYEKMQ (reference sequence). The CDR3 has 15 amino acids. The whole variable domain, remainder taken from reference TRBV13 and TRBJ2-5, is AAGVIQSPRHLIKEKRETATLKCYPIPRHDTVYWYQQGPGQDPQFLISFYEKMQSDKGSIPDRFSAQQFSDYHSELNMSSLELGDSALYFCASSPRTLAPETQYFGPGTRLLVL.

The V and J genes are TRBV5-6 and TRBJ1-2; D perhaps matches TRBD1 (6 bases). From germline, CDR1 is SGHDT and CDR2 YYEEEE. The CDR3 is 13 residues long. V was clipped by 4 bases and J by 8 bases, with 15 bases between them. CDR3: CASSRTEYGGYTF. In nucleotides, the CDR3 is TGTGCCAGCAGCAGGACAGAGTACGGGGGCTACACCTTC.

The chain recombines TRBV6-5 with TRBJ1-2, with D possibly matching TRBD1 (5 bases). Germline CDR1 reads MNHEY; CDR2 reads SVGAGI. The V end lost 4 bases, the J end lost 0 bases, and 15 bases lay between the germline ends. The length of the CDR3 is 16 residues. DNA of the CDR3: TGTGCCAGCAGTTCCAATCGGGGGTCCCCTAACTATGGCTACACCTTC. Translating it yields CASSSNRGSPNYGYTF.

The chain couples TRBV7-9 to TRBJ2-1; TRBD2 aligns across 12 bases. Germline V lookup: CDR1 SEHNR, CDR2 FQNEAQ (reference sequence). Trimming at V came to 8 bases and at J to 4 bases, leaving 6 bases not matched to a gene. The CDR3 extends over 15 amino acids. CDR3 sequence: CASGLAGIYYNEQFF. The CDR3, as DNA: TGTGCCAGCGGACTAGCGGGAATATATTACAATGAGCAGTTCTTC. The variable domain in full, completed from reference TRBV7-9 and TRBJ2-1, reads DTGVSQNPRHKITKRGQNVTFRCDPISEHNRLYWYRQTLGQGPEFLTYFQNEAQLEKSRLLSDRFSAERPKGSFSTLEIQRTEQGDSAMYLCASGLAGIYYNEQFFGPGTRLTVL.

This rearrangement joins TRBV30 to TRBJ1-2; D unresolved. The germline V and J ends were trimmed by 0 bases and 0 bases, with 5 bases remaining between them. The germline gives CDR1 GTSNPN, CDR2 SVGIG (reference sequence). The CDR3 extends over 13 amino acids. The CDR3 spells CAWSVGSNYGYTF. CDR3 sequence (DNA): TGTGCCTGGAGTGTGGGCTCTAACTATGGCTACACCTTC.

V is TRBV28 and J is TRBJ2-5; D is unresolved. The DNA end favors TRBJ2-7, so the J call may be wrong. The CDR3 runs to 14 residues. Germline V gives CDR1 MDHEN, CDR2 SYDVKM. Here the CDR3 DNA reads TGTGCCAGCAGTCCCATCTCCGCCTCCTACGAGCAGTACTTC. It specifies CASSPISASYEQYF.

The chain is built from TRBV5-4 and TRBJ2-1; TRBD2 matches 9 bases. Germline CDR1 SGHNT, CDR2 YYREEE (reference sequence). The CDR3 extends over 16 amino acids. The junction had 10 bases not matched to a gene; V was cut back by 3 bases and J by 6 bases. The CDR3 region is CASSWGGLAGTNEQFF. The CDR3 bases are TGTGCCAGCAGCTGGGGCGGGCTAGCGGGAACCAATGAGCAGTTCTTC. The variable domain in full, with the rest retrieved from reference TRBV5-4 and TRBJ2-1, is ETGVTQSPTHLIKTRGQQVTLRCSSQSGHNTVSWYQQALGQGPQFIFQYYREEENGRGNFPPRFSGLQFPNYSSELNVNALELDDSALYLCASSWGGLAGTNEQFFGPGTRLTVL.

The CDR3 region is CASSEGRAYEQYF. In nucleotides, the CDR3 is TGTGCCAGCAGTGAAGGCAGGGCCTACGAGCAGTACTTC. This rearrangement joins TRBV2 to TRBJ2-5; a possible D gene is TRBD1 (5 bases). The closer fit of TRBJ2-7 to the DNA end suggests the J call may be wrong. This CDR3 has 13 residues. CDR1 and CDR2 from the germline V gene are SNHLY and FYNNEI.

The chain carries TRBV5-6 and TRBJ1-4; weak D call: TRBD1 (6 bases). This CDR3 has 16 residues. V lost 4 bases, J lost 12 bases, and 25 bases lay in between. Germline CDR1 is SGHDT and CDR2 is YYEEEE. The CDR3 is CASSPLSAGARGELFF. CDR3 coding DNA: TGTGCCAGCAGCCCACTGTCGGCAGGGGCGAGAGGAGAACTGTTTTTT.